Listed below are T cell receptor beta chains from one sample, sequenced in a study of shared clonotypes between healthy human individuals. Libraries were prepared by immunoSEQ multiplex PCR; TCRdb keeps only in-frame clonotypes and omits some of them. The sample yields about 820,000 clones, 85% to 95% seen once. The sample was naive CD8+ T cells sorted from blood. Source of these receptors: a man aged 25-45 years in good health. CDR3s include the opening cysteine and the closing phenylalanine or tryptophan. Fields, in order: CDR3 length, V gene, clone size, J gene, D gene, CDR3 protein, CDR3 DNA. D genes are given only for firm matches. Clone size is stated in some rows and not others, as once, few, many or a class when expanded.

length: 22; V: TRBV18; size: NA; J: TRBJ2-1; D: TRBD2; CDR3: CASSRGTSGSKVNNSSYNEQFF; DNA: TGTGCCAGCTCACGAGGAACTAGCGGGAGCAAAGTGAATAATAGCTCCTACAATGAGCAGTTCTTC
length: 14; V: TRBV11-2; size: NA; J: TRBJ2-7; D: TRBD1; CDR3: CASSLGTGESEQYF; DNA: TGTGCCAGCAGCTTAGGGACAGGGGAGAGCGAGCAGTACTTC
length: 14; V: TRBV7-6; size: NA; J: TRBJ2-7; D: NA; CDR3: CASSFGTNSYEQYF; DNA: TGTGCCAGCAGCTTCGGTACGAACTCCTACGAGCAGTACTTC
length: 16; V: TRBV4-3; size: NA; J: TRBJ2-7; D: TRBD2; CDR3: CASSQDRGLDFYEQYF; DNA: TGCGCCAGCAGCCAAGATCGGGGACTAGACTTCTACGAGCAGTACTTC
length: 15; V: TRBV7-9; size: NA; J: TRBJ2-5; D: NA; CDR3: CASSHSTVHRETQYF; DNA: TGTGCCAGCAGCCATTCCACTGTGCATCGAGAGACCCAGTACTTC
length: 14; V: TRBV29-1; size: NA; J: TRBJ2-1; D: TRBD1; CDR3: CSVEGAGGYNEQFF; DNA: TGCAGCGTTGAAGGGGCAGGGGGCTACAATGAGCAGTTCTTC
length: 19; V: TRBV4-3; size: NA; J: TRBJ2-7; D: TRBD2; CDR3: CASSQDGGARGLAGGGQYF; DNA: TGCGCCAGCAGCCAAGATGGAGGAGCGAGGGGACTAGCGGGAGGAGGGCAGTACTTC
length: 14; V: TRBV11-2; size: NA; J: TRBJ2-7; D: TRBD1; CDR3: CASSSGQGLYEQYF; DNA: TGTGCCAGCAGCTCCGGACAGGGGCTCTACGAGCAGTACTTC
length: 12; V: TRBV29-1; size: few; J: TRBJ2-5; D: NA; CDR3: CSGISEQETQYF; DNA: TGCAGCGGCATTAGCGAGCAAGAGACCCAGTACTTC
length: 12; V: TRBV10-1; size: once; J: TRBJ2-5; D: NA; CDR3: CASSETGETQYF; DNA: TGCGCCAGCAGCGAAACAGGAGAGACCCAGTACTTC
length: 13; V: TRBV28; size: once; J: TRBJ2-5; D: TRBD2; CDR3: CASSKLAEETQYF; DNA: TGTGCCAGCAGTAAACTAGCGGAAGAGACCCAGTACTTC
length: 14; V: TRBV7-9; size: NA; J: TRBJ2-3; D: TRBD1; CDR3: CASSSRQGPDTQYF; DNA: TGTGCCAGCAGCTCGAGACAGGGTCCAGATACGCAGTATTTT
length: 14; V: TRBV11-2; size: NA; J: TRBJ2-1; D: TRBD2; CDR3: CASSPGGPRDEQFF; DNA: TGTGCCAGCAGCCCGGGGGGACCGAGGGATGAGCAGTTCTTC
length: 13; V: TRBV6-5; size: NA; J: TRBJ2-2; D: NA; CDR3: CASSYSNKGELFF; DNA: TGTGCCAGCAGTTACTCAAATAAGGGGGAGCTGTTTTTT
length: 16; V: TRBV6-6; size: NA; J: TRBJ2-1; D: NA; CDR3: CASSYLGQSSYNEQFF; DNA: TGTGCCAGCAGTTATTTAGGGCAGAGCTCCTACAATGAGCAGTTCTTC
length: 14; V: TRBV28; size: NA; J: TRBJ2-7; D: TRBD2; CDR3: CASSRSGRPYEQYF; DNA: TGTGCCAGCAGTCGTAGCGGGAGACCCTACGAGCAGTACTTC
length: 15; V: TRBV19; size: NA; J: TRBJ2-1; D: TRBD2; CDR3: CASSIWLAGDNEQFF; DNA: TGTGCCAGTAGTATATGGCTAGCGGGTGACAATGAGCAGTTCTTC
length: 14; V: TRBV9; size: NA; J: TRBJ2-7; D: NA; CDR3: CASSVTGGAYEQYF; DNA: TGTGCCAGCAGCGTCACGGGTGGAGCCTACGAGCAGTACTTC
length: 16; V: TRBV7-6; size: NA; J: TRBJ2-2; D: NA; CDR3: CASSPWDTENTGELFF; DNA: TGTGCCAGCAGCCCATGGGACACAGAGAACACCGGGGAGCTGTTTTTT
length: 16; V: TRBV5-8; size: NA; J: TRBJ1-4; D: TRBD1; CDR3: CASSSDREGDNEKLFF; DNA: TGTGCCAGCAGTTCCGACAGGGAGGGGGATAATGAAAAACTGTTTTTT
length: 14; V: TRBV11-2; size: NA; J: TRBJ2-7; D: NA; CDR3: CASSLVWTIYEQYF; DNA: TGTGCCAGCAGCTTAGTTTGGACAATCTACGAGCAGTACTTC
length: 17; V: TRBV7-9; size: NA; J: TRBJ2-3; D: TRBD2; CDR3: CASSFHLAGVPTDTQYF; DNA: TGTGCCAGCAGCTTTCATCTAGCGGGAGTGCCCACAGATACGCAGTATTTT
length: 17; V: TRBV4-1; size: NA; J: TRBJ2-3; D: TRBD2; CDR3: CASSQVGTSGSKDTQYF; DNA: TGCGCCAGCAGCCAAGTTGGGACTAGCGGGAGTAAAGATACGCAGTATTTT
length: 16; V: TRBV4-3; size: NA; J: TRBJ2-1; D: TRBD2; CDR3: CASSQDGTSELEEQFF; DNA: TGCGCCAGCAGCCAGGACGGGACTAGCGAGTTAGAGGAGCAGTTCTTC
length: 14; V: TRBV28; size: NA; J: TRBJ2-5; D: NA; CDR3: CASSLGPLAETQYF; DNA: TGTGCCAGCAGTCTGGGACCACTTGCGGAGACCCAGTACTTC
length: 17; V: TRBV7-6; size: NA; J: TRBJ2-2; D: TRBD1; CDR3: CASSPNTGGANTGELFF; DNA: TGTGCCAGCAGCCCCAATACAGGGGGCGCGAACACCGGGGAGCTGTTTTTT
length: 12; V: TRBV27; size: NA; J: TRBJ1-1; D: NA; CDR3: CASSLVGTEAFF; DNA: TGTGCCAGCAGTTTAGTGGGGACTGAAGCTTTCTTT
length: 14; V: TRBV18; size: NA; J: TRBJ2-1; D: NA; CDR3: CASSPGHTYNEQFF; DNA: TGTGCCAGCTCACCGGGACATACCTACAATGAGCAGTTCTTC
length: 12; V: TRBV9; size: NA; J: TRBJ2-7; D: NA; CDR3: CASSAADYEQYF; DNA: TGTGCCAGCAGCGCTGCGGACTACGAGCAGTACTTC
length: 14; V: TRBV7-7; size: NA; J: TRBJ2-7; D: NA; CDR3: CASSFSVGSYEQYF; DNA: TGTGCTAGCAGCTTCTCCGTAGGGTCCTACGAGCAGTACTTC
length: 11; V: TRBV29-1; size: NA; J: TRBJ1-1; D: NA; CDR3: CSVARDREAFF; DNA: TGCAGCGTTGCCAGGGACCGTGAAGCTTTCTTT
length: 15; V: TRBV9; size: NA; J: TRBJ2-7; D: TRBD1; CDR3: CASSFRTGKPYEQYF; DNA: TGTGCCAGCAGCTTCCGGACAGGTAAACCCTACGAGCAGTACTTC
length: 15; V: TRBV7-8; size: NA; J: TRBJ2-7; D: TRBD1; CDR3: CASSPGTGSFYEQYF; DNA: TGTGCCAGCAGCCCGGGGACAGGGTCTTTCTACGAGCAGTACTTC
length: 14; V: TRBV9; size: once; J: TRBJ1-2; D: NA; CDR3: CASSTTRFNYGYTF; DNA: TGTGCCAGCAGCACAACTAGGTTTAACTATGGCTACACCTTC
length: 16; V: TRBV4-1; size: NA; J: TRBJ2-3; D: TRBD2; CDR3: CASSQEGGGRTDTQYF; DNA: TGCGCCAGCAGCCAAGAGGGGGGAGGGCGGACAGATACGCAGTATTTT
length: 15; V: TRBV27; size: NA; J: TRBJ2-2; D: NA; CDR3: CASTVIWVPSGELFF; DNA: TGTGCCAGCACTGTAATTTGGGTTCCGTCCGGGGAGCTGTTTTTT
length: 15; V: TRBV6-5; size: once; J: TRBJ1-2; D: TRBD1; CDR3: CASSSSPGGNYGYTF; DNA: TGTGCCAGCAGTTCCTCCCCAGGGGGCAACTATGGCTACACCTTC
length: 13; V: TRBV29-1; size: NA; J: TRBJ2-7; D: NA; CDR3: CSVEEDGPYEQYF; DNA: TGCAGCGTTGAAGAGGACGGACCCTACGAGCAGTACTTC
length: 13; V: TRBV27; size: NA; J: TRBJ1-2; D: NA; CDR3: CASSYNSNYGYTF; DNA: TGTGCCAGCAGTTACAATTCTAACTATGGCTACACCTTC
length: 16; V: TRBV9; size: NA; J: TRBJ2-1; D: TRBD2; CDR3: CASSVRVAGLRNEQFF; DNA: TGTGCCAGCAGCGTACGAGTAGCGGGATTGCGTAATGAGCAGTTCTTC
length: 18; V: TRBV5-1; size: NA; J: TRBJ2-3; D: NA; CDR3: CASSLDYTGTTSTDTQYF; DNA: TGCGCCAGCAGCTTGGACTACACCGGGACAACTAGCACAGATACGCAGTATTTT
length: 18; V: TRBV9; size: NA; J: TRBJ2-1; D: NA; CDR3: CASSVGCFGGGLYNEQFF; DNA: TGTGCCAGCAGCGTCGGCTGCTTCGGCGGGGGCCTCTACAATGAGCAGTTCTTC
length: 14; V: TRBV7-8; size: NA; J: TRBJ2-1; D: NA; CDR3: CASSPGNSGDEQFF; DNA: TGTGCCAGCAGCCCCGGGAACAGTGGAGATGAGCAGTTCTTC
length: 14; V: TRBV11-2; size: NA; J: TRBJ2-1; D: NA; CDR3: CASSATGGDNEQFF; DNA: TGTGCCAGCAGCGCAACTGGCGGGGACAATGAGCAGTTCTTC
length: 18; V: TRBV7-9; size: once; J: TRBJ2-7; D: TRBD2; CDR3: CASSFWTSGHLSSYEQYF; DNA: TGTGCCAGCAGCTTCTGGACTAGCGGACATTTAAGCTCCTACGAGCAGTACTTC
length: 16; V: TRBV27; size: NA; J: TRBJ1-1; D: TRBD1; CDR3: CASSSTGGGWNTEAFF; DNA: TGTGCCAGCAGTTCAACAGGGGGCGGTTGGAACACTGAAGCTTTCTTT
length: 15; V: TRBV9; size: NA; J: TRBJ1-1; D: NA; CDR3: CASSADPRGNTEAFF; DNA: TGTGCCAGCAGCGCAGACCCCAGGGGGAACACTGAAGCTTTCTTT
length: 14; V: TRBV27; size: once; J: TRBJ1-4; D: NA; CDR3: CASSFATTNEKLFF; DNA: TGTGCCAGCAGTTTCGCGACAACTAATGAAAAACTGTTTTTT
length: 14; V: TRBV10-2; size: once; J: TRBJ2-1; D: TRBD2; CDR3: CASSELAGENEQFF; DNA: TGCGCCAGCAGTGAGCTAGCGGGAGAGAATGAGCAGTTCTTC
length: 15; V: TRBV5-1; size: NA; J: TRBJ2-5; D: NA; CDR3: CASSQAPGAGETQYF; DNA: TGCGCCAGCAGCCAGGCCCCCGGAGCGGGAGAGACCCAGTACTTC